The next 5 T cell receptor beta chains were all read from a single sample in a study of cytomegalovirus exposure and HLA in healthy donors. Profiled with immunoSEQ multiplex PCR; TCRdb holds only in-frame clones, not every one. The data contain under 200,000 clones, approximately 86% of them seen just once; the ten biggest clones take up approximately 2.4%. Sequences were obtained from PBMCs. The receptors were sampled from a woman aged 18-29 years in good health and CMV-seronegative.

The chain links TRBV7-9 to TRBJ1-2, with unresolved D. With 5 bases removed from V and 0 bases from J, the gap between germline ends came to 16 bases. CDR1 is SEHNR, CDR2 FQNEAQ, per germline (reference sequence). CDR3 length: 16 residues. In DNA, the CDR3 is TGTGCCAGCAGCACAGCCCCCGCAGTGCCTAACTATGGCTACACCTTC. This sequence encodes CASSTAPAVPNYGYTF.

The rearrangement uses TRBV4-3 and TRBJ2-6; 8 bases map to TRBD1. J was trimmed by 3 bases and V by 3 bases; bases with no gene match: 1. Germline CDR1 LGHNA, CDR2 YSLEER. This CDR3 is 15 amino acids long. In nucleotides, the CDR3 is TGCGCCAGCAGCCAGGACAGGGATGGGGCCAACGTCCTGACTTTC. Translation gives CASSQDRDGANVLTF.

The chain employs TRBV7-9 and TRBJ2-7, with D perhaps matching TRBD1 (5 bases). The V end was cut by 3 bases, the J end by 1 base, with 13 bases between. From germline, CDR1 is SEHNR and CDR2 FQNEAQ (reference sequence). The CDR3 is 15 residues long. The CDR3 is CASSFYRGGSYEQYF. The CDR3 nucleotides are TGTGCCAGCAGCTTCTATAGGGGTGGATCCTACGAGCAGTACTTC.

V and J are TRBV7-2 and TRBJ1-2, with D possibly TRBD1 on 5 matching bases. Germline V gives CDR1 SGHTA, CDR2 FQGNSA. This CDR3 spans 14 amino acids. Trimming removed 7 bases from V and 1 base from J, with 13 bases in between. The CDR3 DNA follows: TGTGCCAGCACCACGGCGGGGCTTAACTATGGCTACACCTTC. It is translated as CASTTAGLNYGYTF.

CDR3 in DNA: TGCAGCGTAGGGGACATGCAGTTCTTC. Encoded protein: CSVGDMQFF. The chain uses TRBV29-1 and TRBJ2-1; maybe TRBD1 (6 bases). The germline V gene has CDR1 SQVTM and CDR2 ANQGSEA. The CDR3 consists of 9 residues. Between the trimmed V and J ends, which lost 6 bases and 12 bases, there was a span of 9 bases.